These T cell receptor beta chains were read from a single sample in a study of shared clonotypes between healthy human individuals. Profiling relied on immunoSEQ multiplex PCR, and the TCRdb table lists in-frame clones only, not all of them. The sample lists approximately 530,000 clones, roughly 95% occurring once. Material for sequencing was naive CD4+ T cells sorted from blood. The receptor source for this set is a woman aged 30 to 39 in good health. Both conserved end residues are part of each CDR3. A D gene is named only where the DNA matches it firmly. Clone size, where shown, is once, few, many, or a class for clones that have expanded.

CASGRDQETQYF TGTGCCAGCGGAAGGGACCAAGAGACCCAGTACTTC NA TRBV6-1 NA TRBJ2-5
CASSETGVHYEQYF TGTGCCAGCAGTGAAACAGGGGTACACTACGAGCAGTACTTC TRBD1 TRBV6-1 once TRBJ2-7
CAWEGVNNSPLHF TGTGCCTGGGAGGGGGTAAATAATTCACCCCTCCACTTT NA TRBV30 NA TRBJ1-6
CASSLGTSGYNEQFF TGTGCCAGCAGCTTGGGGACTAGCGGTTACAATGAGCAGTTCTTC TRBD2 TRBV11-3 NA TRBJ2-1
CASSEGKLRGYSYNEQFF TGCGCCAGCAGTGAGGGAAAATTGAGGGGCTACTCCTACAATGAGCAGTTCTTC NA TRBV10-1 NA TRBJ2-1
CASSLRAWSYGYTF TGTGCCAGCAGTTTACGGGCGTGGAGCTATGGCTACACCTTC NA TRBV27 NA TRBJ1-2
CAWQDNVNTEAFF TGTGCCTGGCAAGACAACGTGAACACTGAAGCTTTCTTT NA TRBV30 NA TRBJ1-1
CASSDEWDSWSGNTIYF TGTGCCAGCAGTGATGAGTGGGACAGCTGGTCTGGAAACACCATATATTTT TRBD1 TRBV2 NA TRBJ1-3
CASSFGTANTGELFF TGTGCCAGCAGTTTCGGGACAGCGAACACCGGGGAGCTGTTTTTT TRBD1 TRBV28 once TRBJ2-2
CASSGPGETQYF TGTGCCAGCTCCGGGCCTGGAGAGACCCAGTACTTC NA TRBV19 NA TRBJ2-5
CASSPGLRQDSYEQYF TGCGCCAGCAGCCCGGGCCTTCGACAGGACTCCTACGAGCAGTACTTC NA TRBV5-1 NA TRBJ2-7
CASSLLHPAETQYF TGCGCCAGCAGCTTGCTTCACCCCGCGGAGACCCAGTACTTC NA TRBV5-1 NA TRBJ2-5
CASRGSGGGLNTGELFF TGTGCCAGCAGGGGCTCCGGAGGGGGACTGAACACCGGGGAGCTGTTTTTT NA TRBV7-9 NA TRBJ2-2
CASSQGAYTGELFF TGTGCCAGCAGTCAGGGGGCGTACACCGGGGAGCTGTTTTTT TRBD1 TRBV28 NA TRBJ2-2
CASSTPEGAMQEAFF TGTGCCAGCAGTACTCCCGAGGGGGCGATGCAGGAAGCTTTCTTT TRBD1 TRBV6-6 NA TRBJ1-1
CASSDPGYSNQPQHF TGTGCCAGCAGTGACCCCGGGTATAGCAATCAGCCCCAGCATTTT NA TRBV2 NA TRBJ1-5
CASSPGDSYNQPQHF TGTGCCAGCAGCCCAGGGGACAGCTATAATCAGCCCCAGCATTTT TRBD1 TRBV7-9 NA TRBJ1-5
CASSQNEKLFF TGTGCCAGCAGCCAGAATGAAAAACTGTTTTTT NA TRBV28 NA TRBJ1-4
CASSYSAAIYEQYF TGTGCCAGCAGTTACTCCGCGGCCATCTACGAGCAGTACTTC NA TRBV6-6 NA TRBJ2-7
CASSNKENTEAFF TGCGCCAGCAGCAACAAAGAGAACACTGAAGCTTTCTTT NA TRBV5-1 NA TRBJ1-1
CASTARSKGHTGELFF TGTGCCAGCACCGCTCGAAGTAAAGGGCACACCGGGGAGCTGTTTTTT NA TRBV5-8 once TRBJ2-2
CASRVFGTGANVLTF TGTGCCAGCAGGGTATTCGGGACTGGGGCCAACGTCCTGACTTTC NA TRBV2 NA TRBJ2-6